This T cell receptor beta chain was recovered during a study of blood T cell repertoires in COVID-19. The overall study: Collection of acute and convalescent COVID-19 samples took place in the United States, Italy and Spain.

As processed by the authors: Researchers report that nucleated cell counts were estimated from reference gene primer amplification. Assay: immunoSEQ multiplex PCR; the TCRdb copy retains only in-frame clones and omits some. D and trimming were read from the DNA, whereas the V and J calls and clone size are those reported in that table. The repertoire has tens of thousands of clones, 60% to 85% of them found once; the top ten carry 23%. V lost 5 bases to trimming and J lost 6 bases, with 14 bases between them. Germline-derived CDR1 and CDR2 are MDHEN and SYDVKM. The CDR3 extends over 15 amino acids. Sequenced input: peripheral blood. This rearrangement joins TRBV28 to TRBJ1-6, with a possible D match to TRBD1 (5 bases). The sequence derives from a human donor in a cohort sampled during active COVID-19. The DNA for the CDR3 is TGTGCCAGCAGTCCCCACGGGGGAGGTAATTCACCCCTCCACTTT. As protein: CASSPHGGGNSPLHF.